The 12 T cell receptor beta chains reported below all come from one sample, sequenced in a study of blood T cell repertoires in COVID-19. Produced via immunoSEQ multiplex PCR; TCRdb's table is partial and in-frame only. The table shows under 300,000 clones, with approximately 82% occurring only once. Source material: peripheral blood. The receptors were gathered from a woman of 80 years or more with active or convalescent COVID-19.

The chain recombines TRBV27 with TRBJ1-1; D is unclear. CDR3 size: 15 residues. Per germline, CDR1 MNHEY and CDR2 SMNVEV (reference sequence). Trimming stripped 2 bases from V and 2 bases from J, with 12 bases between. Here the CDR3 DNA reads TGTGCCAGCAGTTTAGGGGAGTGGCGAAACACTGAAGCTTTCTTT. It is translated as CASSLGEWRNTEAFF.

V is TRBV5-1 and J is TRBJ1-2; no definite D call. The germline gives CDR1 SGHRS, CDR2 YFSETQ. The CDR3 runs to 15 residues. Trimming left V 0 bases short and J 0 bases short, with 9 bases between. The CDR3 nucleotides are TGCGCCAGCAGCTTGGGACCGGGTACTAACTATGGCTACACCTTC. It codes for CASSLGPGTNYGYTF.

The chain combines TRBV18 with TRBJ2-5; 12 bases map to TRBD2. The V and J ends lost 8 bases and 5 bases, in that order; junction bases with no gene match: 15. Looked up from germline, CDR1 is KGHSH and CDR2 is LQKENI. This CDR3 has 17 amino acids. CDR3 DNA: TGTGCCAGCACCCGACTTCCTAGCGGGAGGGCCGGGGAGACCCAGTACTTC. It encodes CASTRLPSGRAGETQYF.

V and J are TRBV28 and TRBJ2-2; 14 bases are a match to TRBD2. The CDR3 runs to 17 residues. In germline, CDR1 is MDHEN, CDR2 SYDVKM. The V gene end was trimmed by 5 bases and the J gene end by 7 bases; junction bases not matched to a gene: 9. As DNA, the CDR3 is TGTGCCAGCAGTCTGGGACTAGCGGGAGTCGGAAACGGGGAGCTGTTTTTT. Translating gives CASSLGLAGVGNGELFF.

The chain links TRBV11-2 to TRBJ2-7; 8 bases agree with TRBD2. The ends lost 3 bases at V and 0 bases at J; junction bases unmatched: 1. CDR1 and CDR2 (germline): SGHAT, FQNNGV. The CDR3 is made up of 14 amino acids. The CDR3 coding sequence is TGTGCCAGCAGCTTGGGGACTAGCTCCTACGAGCAGTACTTC. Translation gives CASSLGTSSYEQYF.

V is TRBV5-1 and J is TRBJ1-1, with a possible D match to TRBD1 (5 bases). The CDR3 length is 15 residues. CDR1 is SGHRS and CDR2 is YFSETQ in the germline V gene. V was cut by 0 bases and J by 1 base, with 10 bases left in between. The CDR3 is CASSLGTGQNTEAFF. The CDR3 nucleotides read TGCGCCAGCAGCTTGGGAACCGGACAGAACACTGAAGCTTTCTTT.

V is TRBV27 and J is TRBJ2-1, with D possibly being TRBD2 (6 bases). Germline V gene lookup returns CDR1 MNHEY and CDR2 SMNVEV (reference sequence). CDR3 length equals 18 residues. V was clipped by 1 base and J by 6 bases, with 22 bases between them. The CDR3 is CASSLLSPLASPGNEQFF. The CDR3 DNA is TGTGCCAGCAGTTTATTATCCCCCCTAGCGTCCCCTGGCAATGAGCAGTTCTTC.

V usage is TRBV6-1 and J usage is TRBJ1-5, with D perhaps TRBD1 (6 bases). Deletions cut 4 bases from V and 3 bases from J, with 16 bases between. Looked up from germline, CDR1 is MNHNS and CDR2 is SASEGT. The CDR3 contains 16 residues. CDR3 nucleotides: TGTGCCAGCAGTGGACACAGGGTTTGGTTCAATCAGCCCCAGCATTTT. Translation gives CASSGHRVWFNQPQHF.

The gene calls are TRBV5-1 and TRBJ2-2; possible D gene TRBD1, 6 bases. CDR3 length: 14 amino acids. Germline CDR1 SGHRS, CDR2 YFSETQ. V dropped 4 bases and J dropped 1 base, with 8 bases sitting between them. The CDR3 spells CASSEGQNTGELFF. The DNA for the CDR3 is TGCGCCAGCAGCGAGGGACAGAACACCGGGGAGCTGTTTTTT.

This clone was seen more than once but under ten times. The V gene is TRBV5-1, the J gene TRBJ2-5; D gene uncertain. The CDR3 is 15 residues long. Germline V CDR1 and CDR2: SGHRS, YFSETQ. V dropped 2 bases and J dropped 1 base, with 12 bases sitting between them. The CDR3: CASSLATAPQETQYF. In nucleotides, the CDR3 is TGCGCCAGCAGCTTAGCCACAGCCCCCCAAGAGACCCAGTACTTC.

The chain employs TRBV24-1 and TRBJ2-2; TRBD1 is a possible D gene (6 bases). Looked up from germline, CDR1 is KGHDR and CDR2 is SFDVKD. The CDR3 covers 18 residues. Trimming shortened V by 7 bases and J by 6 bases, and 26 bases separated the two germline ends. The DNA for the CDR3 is TGTGCCACCAGCGATACTTCTGGGAACAGGGCGGTGTCCGGGGAGCTGTTTTTT. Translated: CATSDTSGNRAVSGELFF.

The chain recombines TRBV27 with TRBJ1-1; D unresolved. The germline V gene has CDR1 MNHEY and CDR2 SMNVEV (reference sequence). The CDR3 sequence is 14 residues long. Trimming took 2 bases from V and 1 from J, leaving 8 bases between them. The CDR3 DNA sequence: TGTGCCAGCAGTTTAGAGGTTGGGAACACTGAAGCTTTCTTT. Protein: CASSLEVGNTEAFF.